Here is one T cell receptor beta chain with its context. Being one base from a much bigger clone, this may be a read error. This specimen belongs to a study of response to subunit inactivated influenza vaccine. TCRdb re-derived calls from the RT-PCR reads in MiXCR, one entry per CDR3 protein. The table includes hundreds of thousands of distinct CDR3 sequences, about 11% detected once. The V end was cut by 7 bases, the J end by 1 base, with 6 bases between. Germline loops: CDR1 MNHEY, CDR2 SVGEGT. The CDR3 is 12 amino acids. The same sample was also studied in work on T cells expressing NK-cell markers. From that study: As the method of synthesis, 5'RACE template switching with UMIs yielded TCR beta cDNA. Sorted CD3+CD56+NKG2C+, CD3+CD56+NKG2C- and CD3+CD56-NKG2C+ T cells provided the TCR beta repertoires. Several experiments confined sorting to alpha-beta TCR T cells with an anti-gamma-delta TCR antibody. Several of the donors carried dominant NKG2C+ clonotypes that took up about 1.0-7.0% of their CD8+ T cells. Researchers report these clonotypes also headed the CD3+CD56-NKG2C+ fraction in a handful of donors.

The clonotype comes from a man in his forties or fifties who received an inactivated influenza vaccine. Sequencing used PBMCs from blood, obtained on the day of vaccination. J is TRBJ2-3 and V is TRBV6-2 or TRBV6-3; D remains unclear. This CDR3 reads CASKTGTDTQYF. For the CDR3, the DNA is TGTGCCAGCAAGACTGGCACAGATACGCAGTATTTT.